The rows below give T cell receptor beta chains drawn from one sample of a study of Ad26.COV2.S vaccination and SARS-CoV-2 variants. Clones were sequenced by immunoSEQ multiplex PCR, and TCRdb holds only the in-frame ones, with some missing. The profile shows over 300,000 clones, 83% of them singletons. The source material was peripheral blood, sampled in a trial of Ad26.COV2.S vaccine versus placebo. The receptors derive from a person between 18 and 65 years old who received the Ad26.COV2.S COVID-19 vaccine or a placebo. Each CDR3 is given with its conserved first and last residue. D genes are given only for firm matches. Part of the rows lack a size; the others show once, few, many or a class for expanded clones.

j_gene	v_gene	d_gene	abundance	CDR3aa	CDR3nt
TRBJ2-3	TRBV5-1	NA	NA	CASSLNVGETDTQYF	TGCGCCAGCAGCTTGAACGTGGGGGAAACAGATACGCAGTATTTT
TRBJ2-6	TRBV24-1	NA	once	CATSDPRSGANVLTF	TGTGCCACCAGTGATCCCCGCTCTGGGGCCAACGTCCTGACTTTC
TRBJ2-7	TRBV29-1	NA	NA	CSVIGQETYEQYF	TGCAGCGTTATTGGTCAAGAGACCTACGAGCAGTACTTC
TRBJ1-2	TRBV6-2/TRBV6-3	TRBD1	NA	CASSYTRGQVGGYTF	TGTGCCAGCAGTTACACCCGGGGACAGGTCGGGGGCTACACCTTC
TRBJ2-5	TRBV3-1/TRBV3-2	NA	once	CASSQARLAWETQYF	TGTGCCAGCAGCCAAGCGCGCCTAGCGTGGGAGACCCAGTACTTC
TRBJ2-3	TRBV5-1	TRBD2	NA	CASSLLADVSDTQYF	TGCGCCAGCAGCTTACTAGCGGACGTTAGTGATACGCAGTATTTT
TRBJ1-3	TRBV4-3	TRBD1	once	CASSQGQGDLYSGNTIYF	TGCGCCAGCAGCCAGGGACAGGGGGACCTTTACTCTGGAAACACCATATATTTT
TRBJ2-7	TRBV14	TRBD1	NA	CASSQVSRGRYEQYF	TGTGCCAGCAGCCAAGTGTCCAGGGGGCGCTACGAGCAGTACTTC
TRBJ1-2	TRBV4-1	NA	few	CASSQRGTYGYTF	TGCGCCAGCAGCCAACGGGGGACCTATGGCTACACCTTC
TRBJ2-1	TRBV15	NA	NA	CATSRGESVVNEQFF	TGTGCCACCAGCAGAGGGGAGAGCGTGGTAAATGAGCAGTTCTTC
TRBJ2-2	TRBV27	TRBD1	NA	CASSFSGQVWTGELFF	TGTGCCAGCAGTTTTTCCGGACAGGTTTGGACCGGGGAGCTGTTTTTT
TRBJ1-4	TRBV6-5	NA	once	CASSYSLGSNEKLFF	TGTGCCAGCAGTTACTCACTTGGGAGTAATGAAAAACTGTTTTTT
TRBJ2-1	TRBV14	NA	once	CASSQDRGVGFQFF	TGTGCCAGCAGCCAAGATCGTGGAGTAGGTTTTCAGTTCTTC
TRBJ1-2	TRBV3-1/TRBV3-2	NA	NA	CASSQGGIGAGYTF	TGTGCCAGCAGCCAAGGCGGTATAGGGGCTGGCTACACCTTC
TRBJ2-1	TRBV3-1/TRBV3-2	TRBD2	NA	CASSRLARSYNEQFF	TGTGCCAGCAGCCGACTAGCGAGATCCTACAATGAGCAGTTCTTC
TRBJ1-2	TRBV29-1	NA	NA	CSVDSGSGYTF	TGCAGCGTTGACAGCGGGAGCGGCTACACCTTC
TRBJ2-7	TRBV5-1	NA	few	CASSLAGKTYEQYF	TGCGCCAGCAGCTTGGCGGGGAAAACCTACGAGCAGTACTTC